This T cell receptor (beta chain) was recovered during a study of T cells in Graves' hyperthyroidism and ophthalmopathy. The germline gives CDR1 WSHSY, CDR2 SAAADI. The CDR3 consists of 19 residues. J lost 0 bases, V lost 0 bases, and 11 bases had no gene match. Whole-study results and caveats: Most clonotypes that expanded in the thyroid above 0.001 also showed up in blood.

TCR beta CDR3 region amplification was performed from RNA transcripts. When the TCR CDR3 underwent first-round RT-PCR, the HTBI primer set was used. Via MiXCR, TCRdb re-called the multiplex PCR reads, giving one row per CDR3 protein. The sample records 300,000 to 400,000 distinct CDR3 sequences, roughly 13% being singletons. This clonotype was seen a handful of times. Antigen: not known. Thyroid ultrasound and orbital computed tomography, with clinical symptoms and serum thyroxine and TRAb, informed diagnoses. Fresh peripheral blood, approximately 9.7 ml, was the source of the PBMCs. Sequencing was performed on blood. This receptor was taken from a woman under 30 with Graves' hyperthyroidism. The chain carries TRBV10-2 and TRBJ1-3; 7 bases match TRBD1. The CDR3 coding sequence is TGCGCCAGCAGTGAGTCTCCCTGGACAGGCCCACTCTCTGGAAACACCATATATTTT. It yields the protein CASSESPWTGPLSGNTIYF.